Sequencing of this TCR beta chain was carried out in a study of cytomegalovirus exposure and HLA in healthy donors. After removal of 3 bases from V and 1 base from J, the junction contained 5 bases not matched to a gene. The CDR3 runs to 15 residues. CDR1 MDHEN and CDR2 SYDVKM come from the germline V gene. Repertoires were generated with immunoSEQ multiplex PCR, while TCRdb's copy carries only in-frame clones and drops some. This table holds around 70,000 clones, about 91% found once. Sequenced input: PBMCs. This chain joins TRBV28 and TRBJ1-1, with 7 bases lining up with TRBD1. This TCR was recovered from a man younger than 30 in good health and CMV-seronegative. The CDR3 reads CASSLPGGKNTEAFF. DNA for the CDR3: TGTGCCAGCAGTTTGCCAGGGGGTAAGAACACTGAAGCTTTCTTT. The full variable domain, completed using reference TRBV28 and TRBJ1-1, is DVKVTQSSRYLVKRTGEKVFLECVQDMDHENMFWYRQDPGLGLRLIYFSYDVKMKEKGDIPEGYSVSREKKERFSLILESASTNQTSMYLCASSLPGGKNTEAFFGQGTRLTVV.